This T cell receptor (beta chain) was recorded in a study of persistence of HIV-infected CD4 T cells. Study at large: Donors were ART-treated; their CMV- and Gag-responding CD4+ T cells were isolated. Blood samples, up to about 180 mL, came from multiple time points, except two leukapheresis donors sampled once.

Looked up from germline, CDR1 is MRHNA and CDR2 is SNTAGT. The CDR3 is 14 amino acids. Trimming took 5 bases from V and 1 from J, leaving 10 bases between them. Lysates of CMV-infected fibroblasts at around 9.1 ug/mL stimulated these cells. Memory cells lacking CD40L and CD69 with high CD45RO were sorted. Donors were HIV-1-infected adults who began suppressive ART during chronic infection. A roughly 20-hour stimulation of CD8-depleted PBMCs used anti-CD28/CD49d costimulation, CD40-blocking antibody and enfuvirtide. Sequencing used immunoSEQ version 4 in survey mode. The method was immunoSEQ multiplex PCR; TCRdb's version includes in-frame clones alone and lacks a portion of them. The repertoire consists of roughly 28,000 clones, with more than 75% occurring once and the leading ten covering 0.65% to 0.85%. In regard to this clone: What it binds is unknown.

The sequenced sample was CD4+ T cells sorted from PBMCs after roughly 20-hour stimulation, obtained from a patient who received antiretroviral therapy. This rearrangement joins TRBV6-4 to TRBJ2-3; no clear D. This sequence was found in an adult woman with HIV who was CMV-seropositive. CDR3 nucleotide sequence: TGTGCCAGCAGTCTCGACTCAGGCACAGATACGCAGTATTTT. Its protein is CASSLDSGTDTQYF.